These 32 T cell receptor beta chains originate from one sample sequenced in a study of tumor-infiltrating lymphocytes in primary liver carcinoma. The authors made TCR beta cDNA from 500 to 600 ng total RNA with a constant-region primer. Construction of TCR beta libraries relied on three successive nested multiplex PCR rounds employing slightly modified ARM-PCR. The first two PCR rounds used TRBV1-TRBV30 primers with a Cbeta primer, 10 cycles each. TCRdb re-called the multiplex PCR reads with MiXCR, one entry per CDR3 protein. Altogether approximately 30,000 distinct CDR3 sequences are present, 60% to 80% being singletons, with the ten largest covering more than 30%. Co-extracted RNA and DNA came from roughly 20-30 mg of unsorted bulk tissue. Sequenced material: liver tumor tissue from sampling region 3. Subset given: tumor region T3, left-lateral pole. These receptors all stem from a woman aged 30 to 39 with primary liver carcinoma and hepatitis B virus infection.

As to this clonotype: Germline and junction disagree at one end, which may indicate a read error. The genes are TRBV10-1 and TRBJ2-7, with D unclear. Per germline, CDR1 WNHNN and CDR2 SYGVQD (reference sequence). CDR3 size: 12 residues. CDR3 DNA sequence: TGCGCCAGCAGTGGAGTATCACACGAGCTGTATTTC. It translates to CASSGVSHELYF.

This clonotype was seen many times. V usage is TRBV29-1 and J usage is TRBJ1-1, with unresolved D. CDR3 length equals 11 residues. V lost 3 bases to trimming and J lost 11 bases, with 13 bases between them. Germline V gene sequence: CDR1 SQVTM, CDR2 ANQGSEA. Here the CDR3 DNA reads TGCAGCGTTGACCCAGAGGCTAGTGCTTTCTTT. Amino acids: CSVDPEASAFF.

This clonotype appeared a single time. At one of its ends the junction is not consistent with the germline gene, which may arise from a read error. The chain is built from TRBV12-3 or TRBV12-4 and TRBJ2-3, with D possibly being TRBD2 (5 bases). The CDR3 extends over 15 amino acids. The CDR3 loop reads CVSTLGGAIGDTQYF. The CDR3 nucleotides are TGTGTCAGCACCCTTGGAGGTGCTATCGGGGATACGCAGTATTTT.

About this clonotype: At one end, the junction sequence differs from germline, possibly due to a read error. V gene TRBV11-2 combines with J gene TRBJ1-1; 7 bases fit TRBD1. The CDR3 sequence is 20 residues long. The germline CDR1 and CDR2 sequences are SGHAT and FQNNGV. This chain's CDR3 is CAISARDRGRKRWSNTEASF. CDR3 DNA: TGTGCCATCAGCGCTCGGGATAGGGGGCGCAAGAGGTGGAGTAACACTGAAGCTTCCTTT. The full variable domain, with the rest looked up from reference TRBV11-2 and TRBJ1-1, is EAGVAQSPRYKIIEKRQSVAFWCNPISGHATLYWYQQILGQGPKLLIQFQNNGVVDDSQLPKDRFSAERLKGVDSTLKIQPAKLEDSAVYLCAISARDRGRKRWSNTEASFGQGTRLTVV.

The gene calls are TRBV6-5 and TRBJ1-1, with D uncertain. V lost 5 bases and J 1 base, leaving 17 bases between the germline ends. CDR3 length equals 16 residues. CDR1 MNHEY and CDR2 SVGAGI come from the germline V gene. As DNA, the CDR3 is TGTGCCAGCAGTCCCGGAGACGTCATCAGGAACACTGAAGCTTTCTTT. This encodes CASSPGDVIRNTEAFF.

Concerning this clonotype itself: It may be a read error: a sequence one base away is much more abundant. V is TRBV10-3 and J is TRBJ2-7, with 8 positions matching TRBD2. Per germline, CDR1 ENHRY and CDR2 SYGVKD. After removal of 7 bases from V and 6 bases from J, the junction contained 8 bases not matched to a gene. The CDR3 is made up of 13 amino acids. CDR3 nucleotides: TGTGCCATCAAAGCAGCGGGAGCAGGCGAGCAGTACTTC. Translation: CAIKAAGAGEQYF.

The J gene is TRBJ1-3, the V gene TRBV4-1, with D maybe TRBD1 (5 bases). The CDR3 totals 18 residues. The V end lost 1 base, the J end lost 5 bases, and 21 bases lay between the germline ends. Germline V lookup: CDR1 MGHRA, CDR2 YSYEKL. The CDR3 reads CASSQGLDRGGTRNTIYF. As DNA, the CDR3 is TGCGCCAGCAGCCAAGGGCTCGACCGGGGGGGGACCCGAAACACCATATATTTT.

This clonotype was picked up many times. V usage is TRBV29-1 and J usage is TRBJ1-2, with TRBD1 as a possible D gene (6 bases). Trimming cost V 6 bases and J 4 bases, with 18 bases left between them. Germline CDR1 and CDR2: SQVTM and ANQGSEA. This CDR3 is built from 14 residues. Here the CDR3 DNA reads TGCAGCGTCAAGTTTGGACAGTCGATCTATGGCTACACCTTC. Protein: CSVKFGQSIYGYTF.

This clonotype was recorded at least ten times. The rearrangement joins TRBV7-2 to TRBJ2-1; TRBD2 agrees at 8 bases. CDR3 length: 15 amino acids. Per germline, CDR1 SGHTA and CDR2 FQGNSA. J gave up 2 bases and V 2 bases, and 2 bases lay outside the gene matches. The CDR3 sequence: CASSLTSGPYNEQFF. CDR3 DNA: TGTGCCAGCAGCTTAACTAGCGGACCCTACAATGAGCAGTTCTTC.

About this clonotype itself: Its ends do not fully match the called genes, so a read error is possible. The chain couples TRBV4-2 to TRBJ2-7; the D is unclear. Germline loops: CDR1 LGHNA, CDR2 YNFKEQ. This CDR3 has 16 amino acids. CDR3 in amino acids: CTSSQERRESSYEQYF. CDR3 bases: TGTACCAGCAGCCAAGAGAGGAGAGAGTCCTCCTACGAACAGTACTTC.

Remarks on this clonotype: Possible read error: a much larger clone is one base away. The chain is built from TRBV20-1 and TRBJ1-2; D not resolved. This CDR3 spans 14 amino acids. The germline CDR1 and CDR2 sequences are DFQATT and SNEGSKA (reference sequence). V lost 1 base and J lost 3, with 12 bases in between. In DNA form, the CDR3 reads TGCAGTGCTAGAGGGGAGTTTAATTACTATGGCTACACCTTC. Encoded protein: CSARGEFNYYGYTF.

This clonotype was seen at least ten times. V and J are TRBV11-2 and TRBJ2-4, with D possibly matching TRBD2 (5 bases). V was cut by 9 bases and J by 2 bases, with 11 bases left in between. Germline assignment: CDR1 SGHAT and CDR2 FQNNGV. The CDR3 spans 13 residues. CDR3 nucleotide sequence: TGTGCCAGTTCACTAGAGTCCAAAAACATTCAGTACTTC. This codes for CASSLESKNIQYF.

This clonotype was seen repeatedly, ten times or more. The chain has TRBV11-2 and TRBJ1-2, with TRBD1 as a possible D gene (6 bases). The V end lost 3 bases, the J end lost 4 bases, and 15 bases lay between the germline ends. The CDR3 has 15 residues. CDR1 SGHAT and CDR2 FQNNGV come from the germline V gene. CDR3 in amino acids: CASSLDTTGIYGYTF. DNA of the CDR3: TGTGCCAGCAGCTTGGATACGACAGGAATCTATGGCTACACCTTC.

About this clonotype: A junction boundary mismatches the germline segment, possibly from a read error. The chain joins TRBV11-2 to TRBJ2-7; TRBD2 agrees at 14 bases. Germline CDR1 and CDR2: SGHAT and FQNNGV. The CDR3 length is 16 residues. The CDR3 bases are TGTACCAGCAGCTTAGTAGTGGGACTAGCGGGGGAAGAGCAGTACTTT. This codes for CTSSLVVGLAGEEQYF.

The chain joins TRBV29-1 to TRBJ1-1; a weak D match, TRBD1 (5 bases). Germline-derived CDR1 and CDR2 are SQVTM and ANQGSEA. The CDR3 consists of 12 residues. The CDR3 sequence: CSVEAGSIEAFF. The CDR3 DNA follows: TGCAGTGTCGAGGCAGGGAGCATTGAAGCTTTCTTT.

The chain is built from TRBV10-2 and TRBJ1-6, with D possibly being TRBD1 (5 bases). The CDR3 is 13 amino acids. Germline V gene data show CDR1 as WSHSY and CDR2 as SAAADI. V was clipped by 8 bases and J by 17 bases, with 22 bases between them. This chain's CDR3 is CASSPGRGLPIHF. The CDR3 DNA reads as TGCGCCAGCTCTCCGGGACGGGGCTTACCTATCCACTTT.

Comment on this clonotype: Mismatch with germline at one junction end may stem from a read error. This rearrangement joins TRBV11-2 to TRBJ2-1; no clear D. Germline-derived CDR1 and CDR2 are SGHAT and FQNNGV. There are 13 residues in the CDR3. The CDR3 loop is CASSLTVTNEQFF. DNA for the CDR3: TGTGCCAGCAGCTTAACGGTTACCAATGAGCAGTTTTTC.

The rearrangement joins TRBV11-3 to TRBJ2-1; 13 bases match TRBD2. CDR3 size: 17 residues. V shed 7 bases, J shed 9 bases, and the junction held 15 bases outside the gene matches. Germline-derived CDR1 and CDR2 are SGHNT and YENEEA. DNA of the CDR3: TGTGCCAGCAACTCGGCACTAGCGGGGGGGATCACTCCTGAGCAGTTCTTC. The encoded protein is CASNSALAGGITPEQFF.

A remark on this clonotype: The junction does not match germline at one end; this may be a read error. This chain links TRBV4-3 with TRBJ2-7; 7 positions agree with TRBD2. The germline V gene encodes CDR1 LGHNA and CDR2 YSLEER. The CDR3 is 18 amino acids. CDR3: CASSQAATGGHVSYEQYF. The CDR3 nucleotides read TGCGCCAGTAGCCAAGCTGCGACGGGGGGTCACGTTAGCTACGAGCAGTACTTC.

The rearrangement uses TRBV11-2 and TRBJ2-3; D might be TRBD2 (5 bases). CDR1 SGHAT and CDR2 FQNNGV come from the germline V gene. Trimming took 9 bases from V and 5 from J, leaving 15 bases between them. The CDR3 runs 13 residues. DNA of the CDR3: TGTGCCAGTAGTTTAGATGGAGGAGATACGCAGTATTTT. Amino acid sequence: CASSLDGGDTQYF.

This clonotype turned up a few times. The junction departs from germline at one end; a sequencing error may be responsible. The chain employs TRBV11-2 and TRBJ2-7; D is uncertain. This CDR3 has 15 amino acids. CDR1 and CDR2 (germline): SGHAT, FQNNGV. CDR3 coding DNA: TGTGCCAGCAGCTTAGAGGGGTTTATCTCCTATGAGCAGTACTTC. It is translated as CASSLEGFISYEQYF.

This clonotype was counted ten times or more. An end of the junction does not agree with germline; a read error may underlie this. The V call is TRBV11-2, the J call TRBJ2-1; 9 bases map to TRBD2. This CDR3 is built from 14 residues. Germline CDR1 is SGHAT and CDR2 is FQNNGV. CDR3: CASSLGTSAGEQFF. The CDR3 DNA sequence: TGTGCCAGCAGCTTAGGGACTAGCGCGGGTGAGCAGTTCTTT. Variable domain in full (rest from reference TRBV11-2 and TRBJ2-1): EAGVAQSPRYKIIEKRQSVAFWCNPISGHATLYWYQQILGQGPKLLIQFQNNGVVDDSQLPKDRFSAERLKGVDSTLKIQPAKLEDSAVYLCASSLGTSAGEQFFGPGTRLTVL.

Comment on this clonotype: The junction and the germline gene differ at one end; a read error may be behind it. The chain is built from TRBV9 and TRBJ1-1; unclear D gene. This CDR3 is built from 14 residues. Germline V gene data show CDR1 as SGDLS and CDR2 as YYNGEE. The CDR3 DNA follows: TGTGCCAGCAGCGTAGCCGACTCGGGCACTGGAGCTTTCTTT. Translated, it gives CASSVADSGTGAFF. Full variable domain (remainder filled in from reference TRBV9 and TRBJ1-1): DSGVTQTPKHLITATGQRVTLRCSPRSGDLSVYWYQQSLDQGLQFLIQYYNGEERAKGNILERFSAQQFPDLHSELNLSSLELGDSALYFCASSVADSGTGAFFGQGTRLTVV.

For this clonotype: A junction boundary mismatches the germline segment, possibly from a read error. V usage is TRBV11-2 and J usage is TRBJ2-3; 7 bases align to TRBD1. CDR1 and CDR2 from the germline V gene are SGHAT and FQNNGV. The CDR3 loop spans 16 amino acids. Here the CDR3 DNA reads TGTGACAGCAGCCGGACGCGACAGGGAAGGGTAGATACGCAGTGTTTT. It encodes CDSSRTRQGRVDTQCF. The whole variable domain, remainder taken from reference TRBV11-2 and TRBJ2-3, is EAGVAQSPRYKIIEKRQSVAFWCNPISGHATLYWYQQILGQGPKLLIQFQNNGVVDDSQLPKDRFSAERLKGVDSTLKIQPAKLEDSAVYLCDSSRTRQGRVDTQCFGPGTRLTVL.

There are many counts of this clonotype. The chain uses TRBV5-1 and TRBJ2-3; 8 nucleotides match TRBD2. The V gene's germline CDR1 is SGHRS and CDR2 YFSETQ. J was trimmed by 3 bases and V by 2 bases; bases with no gene match: 5. The CDR3 covers 15 residues. CDR3 nucleotides: TGCGCCAGCAGCTTAAGCGGGAGACTAACAGATACGCAGTATTTT. Translation: CASSLSGRLTDTQYF.

This chain connects TRBV28 to TRBJ1-6; D is unclear. Trimming took off 6 bases at V and 7 bases at J, with 13 bases between the two ends. The germline V gene encodes CDR1 MDHEN and CDR2 SYDVKM. CDR3 length: 14 amino acids. The CDR3 DNA reads TGTGCCAGCAGAACATACAGATACAATTCACCCCTCCACTTT. Amino acid sequence: CASRTYRYNSPLHF.

As for this clonotype: Germline and junction disagree at one end, which may indicate a read error. The chain links TRBV10-3 to TRBJ2-5; D remains ambiguous. The CDR3 contains 15 residues. Germline CDR1 reads ENHRY; CDR2 reads SYGVKD. The CDR3 coding sequence is TGTGCCACCAGTGAGTCGGCTATCAGACAAGAGACCCGGTACTTC. As protein: CATSESAIRQETRYF.

This clonotype was counted many times. The junction departs from the called germline gene at one end, perhaps through a read error. The chain recombines TRBV7-3 with TRBJ2-2; D is unresolved. The CDR3 sequence is 13 residues long. Germline CDR1 and CDR2: SGHTA and FQGTGA. The CDR3 loop reads CAGSLIGPGELFF. In nucleotides, the CDR3 is TGTGCCGGCAGCTTAATAGGTCCCGGGGAGCTGTTTTTT.

Concerning this clonotype itself: This CDR3 fails to terminate in the conserved phenylalanine or tryptophan, so it likely reflects a read error. This chain uses TRBV11-3 with TRBJ2-1, with TRBD2 matching 14 bases. This CDR3 comprises 15 residues. Germline CDR1 is SGHNT and CDR2 is YENEEA. The CDR3 region has the DNA TGTGCCGGCAGCCGACTAGCGGGGGGGAGGCATGAGCAGTTCTTA. Translation gives CAGSRLAGGRHEQFL.

Comment on this clonotype: No conserved phenylalanine or tryptophan ends this CDR3, so it is likely a read error. This chain connects TRBV5-1 to TRBJ2-2, with D perhaps TRBD2 (5 bases). The CDR3 spans 15 residues. Trimming took 4 bases from V and 1 from J, leaving 11 bases between them. Per the germline V gene, CDR1 is SGHRS and CDR2 is YFSETQ. CDR3 sequence (DNA): TGCGCCAGCAGCCTGGCTGCGGGGAACACCGGGGAGCTGTTTTAT. Amino acid sequence: CASSLAAGNTGELFY.

Concerning this clonotype: A junction boundary mismatches the germline segment, possibly from a read error. The chain recombines TRBV6-6 with TRBJ2-7; D unclear. The CDR3 has 13 amino acids. The germline V gene encodes CDR1 MNHNY and CDR2 SVGAGI (reference sequence). The CDR3 sequence is CASSRQDRCEQYF. The DNA for the CDR3 is TGCGCCAGCAGCCGACAAGATCGCTGCGAGCAGTATTTC.

The V and J genes are TRBV29-1 and TRBJ2-3; maybe TRBD2 (6 bases). V lost 5 bases, J lost 4 bases, and 22 bases lay in between. This CDR3 region has 16 residues. Germline lookup yields CDR1 SQVTM and CDR2 ANQGSEA. DNA for the CDR3: TGCAGCGTTACAATACCGGGAGCTTATTCCTCAGATACGCAGTATTTT. It specifies CSVTIPGAYSSDTQYF.